This entry concerns a single TCR beta chain. Antigen: not known. The record originates from a study of beta chain features in type 1 diabetes. Whole-study findings and limits: Moderate yet significant TCRB CDR3 shortening was seen in Type 1 diabetes patients in all four CD4+ subsets. A closer apparent resemblance between naive, central memory and Treg TCRB repertoires was seen in patients than in healthy donors.

In all sorted populations, purity surpassed 95%. Expressed TCRB transcripts were sequenced because the isolated RNA had all been reverse transcribed beforehand. Sequenced by immunoSEQ multiplex PCR; TCRdb stores in-frame clones only, minus some. The repertoire holds hundreds of thousands of clones, with over 25% as singletons. The CDR3 runs to 15 residues. V dropped 3 bases and J dropped 0 bases, with 12 bases sitting between them. This receptor was obtained from a young man in good health. This chain connects TRBV23-1 to TRBJ2-7; D is ambiguous. TRBV23-1 is sorted into the ORF group, with uncertain function. The sequencing input was naive CD4+ T cells from blood. The CDR3 here is CASSHEGRNSYEQYF. The CDR3 DNA reads as TGCGCCAGCAGTCACGAAGGACGGAACTCCTACGAGCAGTACTTC.